These T cell receptor beta chains were read from a single sample in a study of CD8+CD57+ T cells in acquired aplastic anemia. One entry per CDR3 protein, called by TCRdb with MiXCR from the reads. Of fewer than 150,000 distinct CDR3 sequences listed, about 48% are singletons. The sample taken for sequencing was sorted CD4+, CD8+, or CD8+CD57+ T cells (not recorded which) from PBMCs. The source is a human donor in good health, serving as a control. The CDR3 runs from the conserved cysteine through the conserved F or W.

CDR3 protein	V gene	J gene
CASSIGVRGRNWPQHF	TRBV19	TRBJ1-5
CASSAGQGVQPQHF	TRBV2	TRBJ1-5
CAIHGQSNNEQFF	TRBV10-3	-
CASSSPGLASHEQYF	TRBV7-2	TRBJ2-7
CSARGSDEQYF	TRBV20-1	TRBJ2-7
CASSERTANTEAFF	TRBV2	TRBJ1-1
CATSRAGLAGGPGEQYF	TRBV15	TRBJ2-7
CASTSGQGYTEAFF	TRBV2	TRBJ1-1
CASRRSENQYF	TRBV7-9	TRBJ2-5
CASSSSGGQNYEQYF	TRBV7-2	TRBJ2-7
CASSISLRTTGRANQPQHF	TRBV19	TRBJ1-5
CATSRGQVLNTEAFF	TRBV15	TRBJ1-1
CASRRISYEQYF	TRBV2	TRBJ2-7
CASSQGLAGGLNYGYTF	TRBV3-1	TRBJ1-2
CASSLQRGGLDTQYF	TRBV5-5	TRBJ2-3
CASSPADFAEQYF	TRBV18	TRBJ2-7
CASSMPPRTGGLNQPQHF	TRBV19	TRBJ1-5
CASSLSLAGGLNEQFF	TRBV7-7	TRBJ2-1
CASSLGFRGQGYEQYF	TRBV11-1	TRBJ2-7
CASSLTGVAYEQYF	TRBV11-2	TRBJ2-7
CASSRPGQDDGQYF	TRBV2	TRBJ2-7
CSARPADLSNQPQHF	TRBV20-1	TRBJ1-5
CSAGFLRGGAYEQYF	TRBV20-1	TRBJ2-7
CASSLRLAAGELFF	TRBV3-1	TRBJ2-2
CSARDTAYYGYTF	TRBV20-1	TRBJ1-2
CSRGYQETQYF	TRBV29-1	TRBJ2-5
CSVGRQGSYKQYF	TRBV29-1	TRBJ2-7
CAISERGSDYGYTF	TRBV10-3	TRBJ1-2
CATSVRQGANEQFF	TRBV24-1	TRBJ2-1
CASSQQWSADTQYF	TRBV19	TRBJ2-3
CASSDKGLAGTNEQFF	TRBV10-1	TRBJ2-1
CAISAPGQGAHEQYF	TRBV10-3	TRBJ2-7
CASSLGVGRTTDTQYF	TRBV7-6	TRBJ2-3
CSARDLSDNSPLHF	TRBV20-1	TRBJ1-6
CASSPWTSSTDTQYF	TRBV7-8	TRBJ2-3
CASSESSTEAFF	TRBV2	TRBJ1-1
CASSLAGTGHF	TRBV2	TRBJ2-7
CAWSMGPQETQYF	TRBV30	TRBJ2-5
CSARGLGGPSYEQYF	TRBV20-1	TRBJ2-7
CASSEGTENTEAFF	TRBV2	TRBJ1-1
CASSLGDRVRPQHF	TRBV7-2	TRBJ1-5
CASSDGGGDNEKLFF	TRBV25-1	TRBJ1-4
CASSSSRRDPSKADTQYF	TRBV7-9	TRBJ2-3
CASSAGTSTDTQYF	TRBV9	TRBJ2-3
CSATDRGNEKLFF	TRBV20-1	TRBJ1-4
CASGAPGRDTYGYTF	TRBV12-5	TRBJ1-2
CAWDPTQGALQPQHF	TRBV30	TRBJ1-5
CSAFQYGQFF	TRBV20-1	TRBJ2-1